This paragraph covers one T cell receptor beta chain sequence. What antigen it recognizes has not been identified. Per-base qualities were not stored, and no clone one base away is much larger. The approximately 41 donors, aged about 6 to 95 years, were systemically healthy Caucasian individuals from Russia. Ten milliliters of peripheral blood were drawn from each donor into EDTA-treated Vacutainer tubes. Ficoll-Paque density-gradient centrifugation was used to isolate PBMCs, with at least 7 million per sample. Total RNA, at least 6 micrograms per sample, was extracted from PBMCs with Trizol reagent. For every donor, flow cytometry on a PBMC aliquot measured the percentage of naive CD45RAhigh/CD27high T cells. CDR1 and CDR2 are read off the germline V gene as SNHLY and FYNNEI. There are 12 amino acids in the CDR3, from cysteine to phenylalanine inclusive. Only the CDR3 DNA stays, 36 bases, in frame from base 1.

The sample is drawn from a study of blood T cells in healthy people across ages (dated by TCRdb to the mid-2010s). Study-level background: In model experiments, template switching captured about one uniquely barcoded TCR beta cDNA molecule for every two T cells. The donors were divided into four age groups: young (average around 15 years), middle-aged (approximately 39), aged (approximately 62) and long-lived (about 79). To track age-related changes in TCR beta repertoire diversity, the study relied on deep sequencing normalized with unique cDNA molecular identifiers. The study analyzed two additional independent replicas of 1 million unique cDNA reads from the same blood draw for two donors, one aged 18 to 29 and one aged 80 or older. To avoid experimental bias, donors of different ages were distributed randomly across sequencing lanes. Overall study outcomes, separate from this receptor: Estimates of total diversity based on one million sequenced T cells were considered lower bounds and underestimates. Compared with the aged group, more naive CD4+ T cells, fewer expanded clones and increased TCR diversity were shown by the long-lived group, suggesting age selection. The percentage of naive T cells measured by flow cytometry correlated strongly with observed TCR beta diversity. Because profiling used bulk unsorted PBMCs, naive and antigen-experienced compartments could not be compared conclusively. Donor CMV infection status was unknown, potentially confounding age-related changes in expanded clonotypes. Observed TCR beta diversity per million T cells fell roughly linearly with age, and a significant reduction was already apparent by age approximately 40.

The library relied on 5' RACE. Data came from an Illumina HiSeq 2500. A second PCR of roughly 6 to 11 cycles was performed with a sample-barcoded 5' primer and a J-beta primer mix. Each TCR beta cDNA molecule received a unique molecular identifier from a template-switch 5' adaptor carrying 12 random nucleotides. Each sample yielded at least 3 million CDR3-containing paired-end reads. First-strand cDNA synthesis was performed from all RNA using the Mint cDNA synthesis kit, with priming by a TRBC-specific oligonucleotide. Following uracil-DNA glycosylase treatment, a first 18-cycle PCR with universal primers M1SS and BC2_uni_R was performed on all cDNA. On the authors' methods: Normalization of each sample was performed by random selection of 1 million high-quality reads, each carrying a distinct molecular identifier. Instead of being binned into consensus sequences, reads with shared molecular identifiers were discarded. MiTCR, set to a Q25 quality threshold and the strictest error-elimination algorithm, was used for CDR3 identification, clonotype clustering and error correction. A nonparametric unseen species model with Euler transformation was used to estimate a lower bound on total TCR beta diversity. TCRdb reanalyzed the raw reads on its own, using fastp at Q25 for trimming and MiXCR for clone calling, and kept in-frame beta chains. Every entry covers one CDR3 protein and lists the most common genes and DNA from its rows. TCRdb assigned the V and J calls; the authors' analysis was not used. Counted in this sample were roughly 830,000 distinct CDR3 sequences; less than 80% of them appeared once. Of the sample, roughly 26% is held by the ten largest clones.

This clonotype originated in a man aged 25-45 years in good health. Material for sequencing was blood. The chain couples TRBV2 to TRBJ2-5; D gene: possibly TRBD1, on 8 matching bases. The J call could be wrong; TRBJ2-7 is a better fit for the DNA end. The DNA is TGTGCCAGCAGACAGGGGGGGGGCGAGCAGTACTTC. This translates into CASRQGGGEQYF.